A selection of T cell receptor beta chains follows, all from one sample in a study of shared clonotypes between healthy human individuals. Here immunoSEQ multiplex PCR was the method, and the copy in TCRdb shows in-frame clones only, minus some. The table shows more than 2,000,000 clones, with over 85% occurring only once. Sequenced material: naive CD4+ T cells sorted from blood. The receptors stem from a man in his late teens or twenties in good health. Each CDR3 is given with its conserved first and last residue.

v_call	cdr3_aa
TRBV28	CASRLTSGVSYEQYF
TRBV4-1	CASSPRDRGNTGELFF
TRBV18	CASTPRGASNEKLFF
TRBV6-5	CASSYRLAGGNYEQFF
TRBV7-6	CASSLGTVMGEKLFF
TRBV6-5	CASRPGSLTGELFF
TRBV5-1	CATGGAGETQYF
TRBV6-5	CASSYSTFNYGYTF
TRBV2	CASRTQGGSTEAFF
TRBV6-5	CASRSRQAGNQPQHF
TRBV28	CASTSGQGAFGYTF
TRBV9	CASSANTAKGDTQYF
TRBV2	CASRSDRWNTEAFF
TRBV9	CASSGSGRSVDTQYF
TRBV27	CASSSYEQYF
TRBV5-1	CASSLTSRGQETQYF
TRBV5-1	CASSWGQGGTEAFF
TRBV5-4	CASSLRTSGGNEQFF
TRBV6-5	CASRLEVEAFF
TRBV4-1	CASSQPRDVQSRNTIYF
TRBV7-2	CASSLVGRSTGELFF
TRBV6-5	CASSYSGWAFF
TRBV29-1	CSVGTGGEYTQYF
TRBV7-2	CASSLRLDEQYF
TRBV19	CASRRVGGYEQYF
TRBV4-3	CASSQDEYAPWETQYF
TRBV9	CASSPAGVAGRETQYF
TRBV4-3	CASSHLLATQADTQYF
TRBV5-5	CASSLRVTGWMAGELFF
TRBV7-2	CASSPGTGGRNTIYF
TRBV11-2	CASSLGGSQYF
TRBV7-8	CASSWGISRAGELFF
TRBV6-5	CASRRSADTQYF
TRBV2	CASSEVQGAGELFF
TRBV6-4	CASSGGTGNYGYTF
TRBV19	CASSTTRYGNTIYF
TRBV7-6	CASARTSPGSYEQYF
TRBV7-9	CASSLDSGNTIYF
TRBV28	CASSPHSDSPYGYTF
TRBV4-3	CASSQEVGQGSNEQFF
TRBV10-1	CASSESGGSYAPQYF
TRBV19	CASIGVFSRPGNTIYF
TRBV19	CASSTGTVGNTEAFF
TRBV5-1	CASSFGGLVDTQYF
TRBV12-5	CASGLAWAGFQPQHF
TRBV6-1	CASSGKGRETQYF
TRBV5-4	CASSSQGRNYGYTF
TRBV19	CASRSGSTYNEQFF
TRBV9	CASTTGDGAYNEQFF
TRBV4-1	CASSQDRNQPQHF
TRBV27	CASSTRYTDTQYF
TRBV5-1	CASSYPSGGANEQFF